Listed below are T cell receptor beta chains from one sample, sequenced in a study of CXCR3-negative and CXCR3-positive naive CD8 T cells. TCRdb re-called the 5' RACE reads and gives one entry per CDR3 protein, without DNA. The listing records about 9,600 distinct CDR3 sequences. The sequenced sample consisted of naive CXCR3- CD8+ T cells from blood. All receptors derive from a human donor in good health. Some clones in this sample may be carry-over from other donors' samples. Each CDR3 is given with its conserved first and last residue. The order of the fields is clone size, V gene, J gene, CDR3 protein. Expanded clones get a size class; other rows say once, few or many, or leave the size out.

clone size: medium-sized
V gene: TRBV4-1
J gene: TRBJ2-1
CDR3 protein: CASSQDLAGGPIEQFF

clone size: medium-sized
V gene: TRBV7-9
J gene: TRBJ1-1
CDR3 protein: CASSWGFEAFF

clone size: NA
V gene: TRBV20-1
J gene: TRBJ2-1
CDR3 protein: CSAPVAPKRETSYNEQFF

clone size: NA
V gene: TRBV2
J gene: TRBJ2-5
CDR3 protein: CASRGLAGGPHGETQYF

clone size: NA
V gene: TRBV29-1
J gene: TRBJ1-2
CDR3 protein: CSVLLPGLNYGYTF

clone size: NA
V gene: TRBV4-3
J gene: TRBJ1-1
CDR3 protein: CASSQDPGSLTEAFF

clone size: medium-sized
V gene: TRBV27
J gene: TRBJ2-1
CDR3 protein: CASSRSYNEQFF

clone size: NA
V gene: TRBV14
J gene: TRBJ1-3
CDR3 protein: CASSRITTYSGNTIYF

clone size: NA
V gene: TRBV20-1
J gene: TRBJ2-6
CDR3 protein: CSARLAVMRSGANVLTF

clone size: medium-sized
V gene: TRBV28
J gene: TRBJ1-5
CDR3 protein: CASRRGNQPQHF

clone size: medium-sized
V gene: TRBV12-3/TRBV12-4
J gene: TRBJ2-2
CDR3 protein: CATRPSWTGELFF

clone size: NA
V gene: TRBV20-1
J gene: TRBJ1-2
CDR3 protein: CSARVRTGVNGYTF

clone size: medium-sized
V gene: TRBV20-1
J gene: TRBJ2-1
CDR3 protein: CSATGTGKDRYDPRNEQFF

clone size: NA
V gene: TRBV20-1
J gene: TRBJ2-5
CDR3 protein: CSAGGGLAEPTQYF

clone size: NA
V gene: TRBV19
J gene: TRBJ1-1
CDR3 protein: CASSISFGTGGMSMGTEAFF

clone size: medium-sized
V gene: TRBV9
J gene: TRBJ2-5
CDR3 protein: CASSDQPGTSDVETQYF

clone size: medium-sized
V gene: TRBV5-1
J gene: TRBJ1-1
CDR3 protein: CASSLGLEAFF

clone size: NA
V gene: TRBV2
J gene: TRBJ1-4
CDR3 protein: CASSEDETFEKLFF

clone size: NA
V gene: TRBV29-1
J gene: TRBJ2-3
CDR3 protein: CSVEGPLNGRALADTQYF

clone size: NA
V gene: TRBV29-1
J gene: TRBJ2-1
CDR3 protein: CSVVTDPYNEQFF

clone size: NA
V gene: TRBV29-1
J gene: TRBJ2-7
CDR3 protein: CSATPSGLAGVEQYF

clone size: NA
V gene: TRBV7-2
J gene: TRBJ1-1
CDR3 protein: CASSSLDRIEKDTEAFF

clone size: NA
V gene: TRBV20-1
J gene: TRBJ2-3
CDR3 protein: CSAGILAGGPSRLTDTQYF

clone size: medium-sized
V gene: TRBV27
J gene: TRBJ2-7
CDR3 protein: CASSLRARYEQYF

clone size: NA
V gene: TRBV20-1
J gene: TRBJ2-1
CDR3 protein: CSARPYGTYNEQFF

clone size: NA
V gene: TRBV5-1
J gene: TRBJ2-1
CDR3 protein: CASSSGTSNTNEQFF

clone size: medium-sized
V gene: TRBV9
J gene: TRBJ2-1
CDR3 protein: CASSVRDEPEQFF

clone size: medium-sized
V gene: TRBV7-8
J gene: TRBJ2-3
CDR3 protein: CASSSLDSGSTDTQYF

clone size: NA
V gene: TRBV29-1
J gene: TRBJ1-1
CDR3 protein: CSVLGDTEAFF

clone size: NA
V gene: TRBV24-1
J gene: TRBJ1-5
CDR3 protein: CATSQGMSNQPQHF

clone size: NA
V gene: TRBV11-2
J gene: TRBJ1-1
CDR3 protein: CASSLAGGNTEAFF

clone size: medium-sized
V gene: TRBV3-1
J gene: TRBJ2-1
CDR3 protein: CASSLAGSYNEQFF

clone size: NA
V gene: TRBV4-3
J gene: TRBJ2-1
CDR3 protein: CASSQAISSGSLNEQFF

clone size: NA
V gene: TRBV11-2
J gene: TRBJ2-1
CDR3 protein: CASSFMTGAYNEQFF

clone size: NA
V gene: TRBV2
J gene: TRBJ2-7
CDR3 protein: CASSEVRLQNYEQYF

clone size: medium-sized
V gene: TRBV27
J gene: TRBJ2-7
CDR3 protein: CASQQGYEQYF

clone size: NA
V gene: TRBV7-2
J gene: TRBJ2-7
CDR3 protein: CASSLAGGGSYEQYF

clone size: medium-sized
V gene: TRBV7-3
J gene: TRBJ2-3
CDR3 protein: CASSSGIAGTDTQYF

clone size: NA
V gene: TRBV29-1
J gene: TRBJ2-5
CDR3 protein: CSVLGIEETQYF

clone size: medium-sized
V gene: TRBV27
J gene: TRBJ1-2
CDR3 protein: CASSPLSTGPTGYTF

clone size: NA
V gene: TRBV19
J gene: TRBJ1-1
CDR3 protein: CASSIRSAMNTEAFF

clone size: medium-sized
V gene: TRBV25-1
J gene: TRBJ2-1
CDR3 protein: CASSEFRDEQFF

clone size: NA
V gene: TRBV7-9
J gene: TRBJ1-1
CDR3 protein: CASSLSGETTEAFF

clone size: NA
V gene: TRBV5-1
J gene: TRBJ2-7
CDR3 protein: CASSLAQNSYEQYF

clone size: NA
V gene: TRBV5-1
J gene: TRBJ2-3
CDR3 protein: CASQTTAHTDTQYF

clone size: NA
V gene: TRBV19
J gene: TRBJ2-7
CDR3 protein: CASSSRDQDEQYF

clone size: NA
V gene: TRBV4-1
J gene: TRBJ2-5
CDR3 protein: CASSRTSGQETQYF